The clone carrying this TCR beta chain was seen once. Its antigen is unidentified. At cycle 4 day 1, cycle 7 day 1, and baseline, blood was sampled. This sample was taken from a study of OX40 agonist ivuxolimab in advanced cancers. About the study: Three patients, one with hepatocellular carcinoma and two with cutaneous melanoma, responded partially. Study-level results: Some of the lowest clonal expansion was seen in partial responders at 0.1-3.0 mg/kg.

Measured with immunoSEQ multiplex PCR; TCRdb has only the in-frame clones, and not every one. The table shows tens of thousands of clones, with about 90% occurring only once. This TCR came from an adult with an advanced solid tumor such as melanoma, head and neck, liver or kidney cancer. The material sequenced was CD4+ or CD8+ T cells sorted from blood, taken in a trial of the OX40 agonist ivuxolimab.

CDR3 nucleotide sequence: TGTGCCAGCAGCTTAACTGCAGGGAATTCACCCCTCCACTTT. Translated, it gives CASSLTAGNSPLHF. The chain has TRBV7-3 and TRBJ1-6; D is possibly TRBD1 (5 bases). Germline V lookup: CDR1 SGHTA, CDR2 FQGTGA. The CDR3 loop spans 14 amino acids. V lost 0 bases, J lost 7 bases, and 7 bases lay in between.